The clone carrying this T cell receptor (beta chain) occurred a few times. The target antigen is unknown. The CDR3 extends over 16 amino acids. Germline assignment: CDR1 SEHNR and CDR2 FQNEAQ (reference sequence). Between the trimmed V and J ends, which lost 1 base and 4 bases, there was a span of 14 bases. The record originates from a study of blood T cells in healthy people across ages. The authors ran a second PCR of 7 to 11 cycles using a sample-barcoded 5' primer and a J-beta primer mix. Each CDR3 protein gets one entry after TCRdb re-called the 5' RACE reads with MiXCR. The repertoire includes about 650,000 distinct CDR3 sequences, 40% to 65% of them detected once, and about 14% sits in the top ten. The study's findings and limits: It was the long-lived donors that had more naive CD4+ cells and higher diversity than aged donors.

J is TRBJ2-1 and V is TRBV7-9, with D possibly being TRBD1 or TRBD2 (5 bases each). This TCR derives from a woman aged 80 or over in good health. Sequenced sample: blood. This CDR3 reads CASSLDLSGAYNEQFF. The CDR3 bases are TGTGCCAGCAGCTTAGACTTGTCCGGGGCATACAATGAGCAGTTCTTC.